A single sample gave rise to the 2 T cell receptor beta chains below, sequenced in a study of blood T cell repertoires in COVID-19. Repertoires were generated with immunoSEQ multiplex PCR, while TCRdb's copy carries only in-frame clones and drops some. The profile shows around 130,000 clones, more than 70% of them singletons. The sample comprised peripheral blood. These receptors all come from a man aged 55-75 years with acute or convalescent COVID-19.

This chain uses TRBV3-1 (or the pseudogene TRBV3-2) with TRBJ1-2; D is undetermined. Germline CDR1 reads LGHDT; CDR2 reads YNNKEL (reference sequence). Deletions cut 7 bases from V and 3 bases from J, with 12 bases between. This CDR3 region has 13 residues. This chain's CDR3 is CASTPAGYYGYTF. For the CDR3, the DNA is TGTGCCAGCACCCCCGCGGGGTACTATGGCTACACCTTC.

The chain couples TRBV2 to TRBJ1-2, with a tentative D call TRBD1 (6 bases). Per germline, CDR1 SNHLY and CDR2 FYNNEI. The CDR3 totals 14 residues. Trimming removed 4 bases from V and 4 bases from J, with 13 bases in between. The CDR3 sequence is CASSAQGPVYGYTF. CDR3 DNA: TGTGCCAGCAGTGCTCAGGGGCCCGTCTATGGCTACACCTTC.